This T cell receptor beta chain is drawn from a study of T cell responses to AZD1222 COVID-19 vaccine. Overall study results and limits: Epitopes outside B.1.351 and B.1.1.7 mutated regions reportedly drew nearly half of spike TCRs. The study found Spike-specific TCR breadth and depth rose after two AZD1222 doses.

Concerning this clone: The antigen is not known.

The method was immunoSEQ multiplex PCR; TCRdb's version includes in-frame clones alone and lacks a portion of them. This table holds approximately 100,000 clones, approximately 81% found once. Material: peripheral blood, obtained 28 days after the second AZD1222 dose. The sequence derives from an adult who received the AZD1222 COVID-19 vaccine.

CDR3 DNA sequence: TGCGCCAGCAGCTTCACAGGGGGTAAGGAGTATTTT. This codes for CASSFTGGKEYF. The V and J genes are TRBV5-1 and TRBJ2-3; 8 nucleotides align to TRBD1. The germline V gene has CDR1 SGHRS and CDR2 YFSETQ. V was clipped by 2 bases and J by 13 bases; unmatched bases: 6. The CDR3 consists of 12 residues.